One sample yielded the 21 T cell receptor beta chains listed below, sequenced in a study of T cells in Graves' hyperthyroidism and ophthalmopathy. The investigators amplified TCR beta CDR3 regions from RNA transcripts. With the HTBI primer set, the TCR CDR3 went through a first round of RT-PCR. MiXCR, run by TCRdb on the multiplex PCR reads, gives a single entry per CDR3 protein. The sample records approximately 600,000 distinct CDR3 sequences, about 15% being singletons. The specimen was blood. Receptors originate from a woman aged 40 to 55 with Graves' ophthalmopathy.

This clonotype was found many times. CDR3: CASSQATGTGSYEQYF. CDR3 sequence (DNA): TGTGCCAGCAGCCAAGCAACCGGGACAGGCTCCTACGAGCAGTACTTC. The V call is TRBV14, the J call TRBJ2-7, with 8 bases matching TRBD1. V was pared by 1 base and J by 0 bases, with 5 bases of the junction left unmatched. The germline gives CDR1 SGHDN, CDR2 FVKESK. The CDR3 loop spans 16 amino acids.

This clonotype appeared once. The chain employs TRBV6-2 or TRBV6-3 and TRBJ1-1; D gene uncertain. This CDR3 spans 12 amino acids. The V end was cut by 2 bases, the J end by 11 bases, with 12 bases between. Per the germline V gene, CDR1 is MNHEY and CDR2 is SVGEGT. CDR3 sequence reads: CASSYEGREAFF. DNA of the CDR3: TGTGCCAGCAGTTACGAAGGGAGGGAGGCTTTCTTT.

This clonotype has only a few counts. V usage is TRBV14 and J usage is TRBJ2-6, with D uncertain. CDR1 is SGHDN, CDR2 FVKESK, per germline. Deletions cut 3 bases from V and 8 bases from J, with 8 bases between. This CDR3 has 13 residues. The DNA of the CDR3 is TGTGCCAGCAGCCAGGCGAGGACCAACGTCCTGACTTTC. Its translation: CASSQARTNVLTF.

This clonotype occurred many times. The V call is TRBV20-1, the J call TRBJ1-1; 8 nucleotides align to TRBD1. CDR1 is DFQATT and CDR2 is SNEGSKA in the germline V gene (reference sequence). V dropped 0 bases and J dropped 3; count of bases not matched to a gene: 6. The CDR3 covers 15 residues. This CDR3 is CSARDLDRGDTEAFF. The CDR3 DNA reads TGCAGTGCTAGAGATCTCGACAGGGGAGACACTGAAGCTTTCTTT.

This clonotype appeared many times. The CDR3 nucleotides are TGTGCCAGCAGCTTAGTAAATGGGCCCTACGAGCAGTACTTC. Its translation is CASSLVNGPYEQYF. The chain joins TRBV7-2 to TRBJ2-7; D is unresolved. The CDR3 runs to 14 residues. Germline values: CDR1 SGHTA, CDR2 FQGNSA. Trimming removed 1 base from V and 2 bases from J, with 9 bases in between.

The genes are TRBV12-3 or TRBV12-4 and TRBJ2-5; TRBD1 matches at 8 bases. Trimming cost V 6 bases and J 5 bases; bases outside gene matches: 5. This CDR3 region has 13 residues. CDR3 coding DNA: TGTGCCAGCAGGACAGGGGATTCGGAGACCCAGTACTTC. Protein sequence: CASRTGDSETQYF.

At least ten counts were recorded for this clonotype. The rearrangement links TRBV28 to TRBJ2-5; D gene unclear. This CDR3 comprises 14 residues. V gave up 5 bases and J gave up 1 base, with 11 bases separating them. Germline lookup yields CDR1 MDHEN and CDR2 SYDVKM. CDR3 nucleotide sequence: TGTGCCAGCAGTCTCCTTTGGGGCCAAGAGACCCAGTACTTC. Translation: CASSLLWGQETQYF.

In this sample, this clonotype turned up many times. The chain couples TRBV10-2 to TRBJ1-1; 8 bases are a match to TRBD1. The germline V gene encodes CDR1 WSHSY and CDR2 SAAADI. The CDR3 length is 16 residues. V shed 2 bases, J shed 0 bases, and the junction held 5 bases outside the gene matches. CDR3: CASSEGQGGMNTEAFF. Written as DNA, the CDR3 is TGCGCCAGCAGTGAGGGACAGGGTGGCATGAACACTGAAGCTTTCTTT.

This clonotype was seen a handful of times. The gene calls are TRBV28 and TRBJ2-3; D is uncertain. CDR3 length: 14 amino acids. Germline V lookup: CDR1 MDHEN, CDR2 SYDVKM. V was pared by 5 bases and J by 3 bases, with 12 bases between. The CDR3 DNA follows: TGTGCCAGCAGTCGATGGAAAGAGACAGATACGCAGTATTTT. Translated, it gives CASSRWKETDTQYF.

The chain employs TRBV30 and TRBJ1-2; D is uncertain. The germline V gene encodes CDR1 GTSNPN and CDR2 SVGIG (reference sequence). The CDR3 has 13 residues. V dropped 2 bases and J dropped 5 bases, with 12 bases sitting between them. CDR3 bases: TGTGCCTGGAGTCCAGGCTCTCTGTATGGCTACACCTTC. It translates to CAWSPGSLYGYTF.

This clonotype was seen at least ten times. This sequence joins TRBV6-2 or TRBV6-3 and TRBJ1-5; 7 positions match TRBD1. This CDR3 has 16 amino acids. V shed 5 bases and J 3 bases; nucleotides not matched to a gene: 10. Germline loops: CDR1 MNHEY, CDR2 SVGEGT. CDR3 nucleotide sequence: TGTGCCAGCAGTCCAAGGGAGGGGGCATACAATCAGCCCCAGCATTTT. Translating gives CASSPREGAYNQPQHF.

This clonotype appeared many times. V is TRBV5-1 and J is TRBJ1-2, with D uncertain. CDR3 size: 13 residues. Germline V lookup: CDR1 SGHRS, CDR2 YFSETQ. The V gene lost 3 bases and the J gene lost 7 bases, with 13 bases spanning the gap. CDR3 DNA sequence: TGCGCCAGCAGCTACGAGGACGGACGTGGCTACACCTTC. It specifies CASSYEDGRGYTF.

This clonotype has just a few counts. This chain's CDR3 is CACPGTGVLYGYTF. CDR3 DNA: TGTGCCTGCCCCGGGACAGGGGTACTCTATGGCTACACCTTC. The chain recombines TRBV30 with TRBJ1-2; 10 positions agree with TRBD1. This CDR3 has 14 amino acids. In germline, CDR1 is GTSNPN, CDR2 SVGIG (reference sequence). V trimming: 6 bases; J trimming: 4 bases; junction bases outside the gene matches: 8.

The table lists this clonotype with many counts. The gene calls are TRBV28 and TRBJ2-7, with 9 bases matching TRBD1. J lost 3 bases, V lost 5 bases, and 8 bases had no gene match. Germline V gene sequence: CDR1 MDHEN, CDR2 SYDVKM. The length of the CDR3 is 15 residues. The CDR3 coding sequence is TGTGCCAGCAGTCCCTGGACAGGGGCAGGCTACGAGCAGTACTTC. This encodes CASSPWTGAGYEQYF.

Many counts were recorded for this clonotype. The V call is TRBV4-1, the J call TRBJ1-2; D might be TRBD1 (6 bases). The germline gives CDR1 MGHRA, CDR2 YSYEKL. Trimming left V 1 base short and J 1 base short, with 13 bases between. The CDR3 runs to 16 residues. The CDR3 DNA follows: TGCGCCAGCAGCCAAGGTCTGACAGGCGGTAACTATGGCTACACCTTC. It specifies CASSQGLTGGNYGYTF.

This clonotype was seen repeatedly, ten times or more. This chain uses TRBV10-3 with TRBJ1-1; 8 nucleotides match TRBD1. Per germline, CDR1 ENHRY and CDR2 SYGVKD. The trim removed 6 bases at V and 2 bases at J, leaving 5 bases unmatched. The CDR3 totals 14 residues. The CDR3 spells CAISPGQGNTEAFF. CDR3 nucleotide sequence: TGTGCCATCAGCCCAGGACAGGGAAACACTGAAGCTTTCTTT.

This clonotype was seen many times. The chain has TRBV11-2 and TRBJ1-2; perhaps TRBD1 as D (5 bases). V dropped 2 bases and J dropped 6 bases, with 13 bases sitting between them. The CDR3 runs to 14 residues. Germline CDR1 reads SGHAT; CDR2 reads FQNNGV. In nucleotides, the CDR3 is TGTGCCAGCAGCTTATCGCGGGCAGGGAATGGCTACACCTTC. Translating gives CASSLSRAGNGYTF. The complete variable domain, with remaining parts taken from reference TRBV11-2 and TRBJ1-2, reads EAGVAQSPRYKIIEKRQSVAFWCNPISGHATLYWYQQILGQGPKLLIQFQNNGVVDDSQLPKDRFSAERLKGVDSTLKIQPAKLEDSAVYLCASSLSRAGNGYTFGSGTRLTVV.

In its sample, this clonotype was seen many times. A much larger clone lies a single base off, so this may be a read error. The V gene is TRBV6-2 or TRBV6-3, the J gene TRBJ1-1; D possibly corresponds to TRBD1 (5 bases). CDR1 and CDR2 from the germline V gene are MNHEY and SVGEGT. V was cut by 5 bases and J by 4 bases, with 20 bases left in between. This CDR3 region has 16 residues. The CDR3 region is CASSHVGPGVGTEAFF. Here the CDR3 DNA reads TGTGCCAGCAGTCATGTGGGACCGGGTGTAGGCACTGAAGCTTTCTTT.

This clonotype was seen at least ten times. The rearrangement joins TRBV30 to TRBJ1-5; the D gene is possibly TRBD1 (5 bases). This CDR3 has 13 residues. Germline lookup yields CDR1 GTSNPN and CDR2 SVGIG (reference sequence). V was pared by 1 base and J by 5 bases, with 9 bases between. The DNA for the CDR3 is TGTGCCTGGAGTGGGGGGGAATATCAGCCCCAGCATTTT. Translated: CAWSGGEYQPQHF.

The table lists this clonotype with many counts. The chain recombines TRBV7-2 with TRBJ2-2; TRBD2 aligns across 11 bases. This CDR3 contains 15 residues. Germline V gene data show CDR1 as SGHTA and CDR2 as FQGNSA. Unmatched junction bases numbered 4, after V lost 5 bases and J lost 5 bases. The CDR3 loop reads CASSPTSGGTGELFF. Here the CDR3 DNA reads TGTGCCAGCAGCCCCACTAGCGGGGGAACCGGGGAGCTGTTTTTT.

The sample holds many counts of this clonotype. The chain is built from TRBV6-5 and TRBJ2-5; 11 bases agree with TRBD2. The CDR3 contains 15 residues. J was trimmed by 3 bases and V by 2 bases; bases with no gene match: 2. Germline V gene lookup returns CDR1 MNHEY and CDR2 SVGAGI. The CDR3 DNA reads as TGTGCCAGCAGTTACGGGGGACTAGCGGAAGAGACCCAGTACTTC. It yields the protein CASSYGGLAEETQYF.